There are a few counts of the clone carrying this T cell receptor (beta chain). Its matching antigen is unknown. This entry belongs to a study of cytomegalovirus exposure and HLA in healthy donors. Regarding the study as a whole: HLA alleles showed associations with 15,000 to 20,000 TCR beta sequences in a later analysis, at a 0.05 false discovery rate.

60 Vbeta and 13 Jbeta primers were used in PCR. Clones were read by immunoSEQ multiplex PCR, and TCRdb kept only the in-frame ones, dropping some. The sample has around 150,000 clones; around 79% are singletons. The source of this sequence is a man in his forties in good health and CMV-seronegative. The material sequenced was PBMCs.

The DNA for the CDR3 is TGTGCCATCAGCCGTGGACAGGAAGCTTTCTTT. This codes for CAISRGQEAFF. This chain links TRBV10-3 with TRBJ1-1; the D gene is possibly TRBD1 (6 bases). V lost 6 bases to trimming and J lost 8 bases, with 10 bases between them. The CDR3 is 11 amino acids. CDR1 and CDR2 from the germline V gene are ENHRY and SYGVKD.